Below are 3 T cell receptor beta chains sequenced from a single sample in a study of T cell responses to AZD1222 COVID-19 vaccine (dated by TCRdb to the early 2020s). Per the publication, the time point label means: about 28 days (+/-7) after the second vaccine dose. Receptor amplification or capture employed the immunoSEQ multiplex PCR assay. TCRdb re-hosts the immuneACCESS table, in-frame sequences only. Its copies lack some clones; in the studies checked, an unresolved V gene accounts for under half of them, and the cause for the rest is not known. A total of 180,000 or so clones appear in this sample, approximately 90% of them only once. The ten largest clones take up approximately 1.2% of the sample. The sequences come from peripheral blood, collected 28 days after the second AZD1222 dose. Receptors originate from an adult who received the AZD1222 COVID-19 vaccine.

The J gene is TRBJ1-2, the V gene TRBV30, with D tentatively TRBD1 (6 bases). The CDR3 covers 13 residues. The germline CDR1 and CDR2 sequences are GTSNPN and SVGIG (reference sequence). V was shortened by 3 bases and J by 5 bases, with 13 bases between the two germline ends. CDR3 bases: TGTGCCTGGAGCCTAGGGGGGCCGTATGGCTACACCTTC. Amino acid sequence: CAWSLGGPYGYTF.

The CDR3 DNA reads TGCGCCAGCAGCTTGAGCGTTAGCTCCTACAATGAGCAGTTCTTC. Residues: CASSLSVSSYNEQFF. V gene TRBV5-1 combines with J gene TRBJ2-1; no firm D call. The CDR3 loop spans 15 amino acids. CDR1 is SGHRS, CDR2 YFSETQ, per germline. Trimming shortened V by 1 base and J by 0 bases, and 8 bases separated the two germline ends.

The chain has TRBV5-8 and TRBJ2-3, with D perhaps given as TRBD1 or TRBD2 (5 bases each). CDR1 SGHTS and CDR2 YDEGEE come from the germline V gene. The length of the CDR3 is 17 residues. The V gene lost 1 base and the J gene lost 0 bases, with 15 bases spanning the gap. The CDR3: CASSLRLGVSSTDTQYF. The CDR3 nucleotides read TGTGCCAGCAGCTTGCGTCTGGGGGTCTCTAGCACAGATACGCAGTATTTT.